These 26 T cell receptor beta chains were sequenced from one sample in a study of CXCR3-negative and CXCR3-positive naive CD8 T cells. The TRB libraries of cDNA were built by UMI-labeled 5' RACE. Each CDR3 protein gets one entry in TCRdb, which reprocessed the 5' RACE reads and gives no DNA. The table lists around 50,000 distinct CDR3 sequences. Input material: memory CD8+ T cells from blood. Receptor source: a human donor in good health. Some clones in this sample may be carry-over from other donors' samples.

The chain employs TRBV20-1 and TRBJ1-1; no DNA is available, so the TRBD1 call from TCRdb remains unchecked. The CDR3 runs to 13 residues. Germline CDR1 is DFQATT and CDR2 is SNEGSKA (reference sequence). The CDR3 protein is CSARDRGITEAFF.

The chain links TRBV28 to TRBJ2-7. The CDR3 is 15 residues long. Looked up from germline, CDR1 is MDHEN and CDR2 is SYDVKM. CDR3 region: CASSSPLGTNYEQYF.

The chain has TRBV7-9 and TRBJ1-1; without DNA, the TCRdb call of TRBD1 cannot be checked. CDR3 length: 16 amino acids. Germline V lookup: CDR1 SEHNR, CDR2 FQNEAQ (reference sequence). CDR3 protein: CASSLLDGGVGTEAFF.

This chain uses TRBV29-1 with TRBJ2-5; TCRdb's D call, TRBD1, is unchecked because there is no DNA. The CDR3 contains 14 residues. Germline CDR1 reads SQVTM; CDR2 reads ANQGSEA. The CDR3: CSVEPTGGRETQYF.

CDR3: CSAPGSEAGELFF. The chain employs TRBV29-1 and TRBJ2-2; there is no DNA to check the TCRdb D call of TRBD1. The germline CDR1 and CDR2 sequences are SQVTM and ANQGSEA. The CDR3 is 13 residues long.

The gene calls are TRBV29-1 and TRBJ1-2; no DNA is available, so the TRBD1 call from TCRdb remains unchecked. CDR3 length: 15 residues. The germline gives CDR1 SQVTM, CDR2 ANQGSEA. CDR3 protein: CSVEDLAGWSYGYTF.

The V call is TRBV4-3, the J call TRBJ2-5; TCRdb's D call of TRBD1 is untestable without DNA. Germline CDR1 reads LGHNA; CDR2 reads YSLEER. The CDR3 spans 15 residues. The CDR3 sequence: CASSQRPMGVETQYF.

The chain has TRBV27 and TRBJ1-5; TCRdb selects TRBD1, and the lack of DNA leaves this call unchecked. CDR1 MNHEY and CDR2 SMNVEV come from the germline V gene (reference sequence). CDR3 length: 14 amino acids. The CDR3 region is CASSVTGAGQPQHF.

The V call is TRBV20-1, the J call TRBJ2-7. The CDR3 spans 13 residues. From germline, CDR1 is DFQATT and CDR2 SNEGSKA (reference sequence). The CDR3 region is CSARDRASYEQYF.

This sequence joins TRBV7-3 and TRBJ2-5; without DNA, the TCRdb call of TRBD1 cannot be checked. CDR1 is SGHTA, CDR2 FQGTGA, per germline. The CDR3 has 16 residues. The CDR3 is CASSLTPLGGQETQYF.

This chain links TRBV29-1 with TRBJ2-7. Germline V gene sequence: CDR1 SQVTM, CDR2 ANQGSEA. This CDR3 is 13 amino acids long. This chain's CDR3 is CSASRSDSYEQYF.

The chain carries TRBV7-9 and TRBJ1-2; the D call of TRBD1 rests on TCRdb alone, since no DNA is present to check it. The germline V gene has CDR1 SEHNR and CDR2 FQNEAQ (reference sequence). The CDR3 is made up of 14 amino acids. The CDR3: CASSQQGDTYGYTF.

V is TRBV7-6 and J is TRBJ2-2; TCRdb calls TRBD1, which cannot be checked without DNA. Germline values: CDR1 SGHVS, CDR2 FNYEAQ. The CDR3 runs to 16 residues. The CDR3 region is CASTPPGTGNTGELFF. Together with reference TRBV7-6 and TRBJ2-2, the CDR3 gives the full variable domain: GAGVSQSPRYKVTKRGQDVALRCDPISGHVSLYWYRQALGQGPEFLTYFNYEAQQDKSGLPNDRFSAERPEGSISTLTIQRTEQRDSAMYRCASTPPGTGNTGELFFGEGSRLTVL.

The rearrangement joins TRBV7-8 to TRBJ2-5; without DNA, the TCRdb call of TRBD1 cannot be checked. CDR3 length: 14 amino acids. The germline V gene has CDR1 SGHVS and CDR2 FQNEAQ. The CDR3 sequence: CASSPGGIQETQYF.

The genes are TRBV20-1 and TRBJ2-1; TCRdb outputs TRBD1, but without DNA this stays unchecked. The CDR3 consists of 14 residues. Per germline, CDR1 DFQATT and CDR2 SNEGSKA (reference sequence). CDR3 in amino acids: CSARDRDSFNEQFF.

The chain links TRBV10-2 to TRBJ1-1. CDR1 is WSHSY and CDR2 is SAAADI in the germline V gene. The CDR3 length is 11 residues. The CDR3 spells CASRSGQEAFF.

V is TRBV12-3 or TRBV12-4 and J is TRBJ2-1; the TCRdb D gene call, TRBD2, has no DNA to confirm it. CDR3 length: 13 amino acids. The CDR3 sequence is CASQPGLGNEQFF.

The chain couples TRBV28 to TRBJ2-5; TCRdb gives TRBD1 as the D gene, but with no DNA this cannot be confirmed. Germline V CDR1 and CDR2: MDHEN, SYDVKM. The CDR3 has 14 residues. The CDR3 region is CASSPRGAEETQYF.

This chain links TRBV7-6 with TRBJ2-3; the TCRdb call, TRBD1, lacks DNA for checking. CDR1 and CDR2 (germline): SGHVS, FNYEAQ. The CDR3 runs 17 residues. CDR3 loop: CASSLAVAGEETDTQYF.

J is TRBJ2-4 and V is TRBV10-3; checking the TCRdb D call of TRBD1 is not possible without DNA. Germline values: CDR1 ENHRY, CDR2 SYGVKD. The CDR3 is made up of 17 amino acids. Here the CDR3 reads CAISEWYREGAKNIQYF.

By frequency, this clonotype registers large. The chain joins TRBV10-1 to TRBJ1-2; TCRdb proposes TRBD1, but this gene call is untestable without DNA. The CDR3 spans 15 residues. Germline V gene lookup returns CDR1 WNHNN and CDR2 SYGVQD (reference sequence). CDR3 loop: CASSARGPANYGYTF.

The chain is built from TRBV15 and TRBJ2-4; the TCRdb D gene call, TRBD1, has no DNA to confirm it. In germline, CDR1 is LNHNV, CDR2 YYDKDF (reference sequence). The CDR3 is made up of 14 amino acids. This CDR3 reads CATSRWTGESIQYF. The full variable domain, with the rest looked up from reference TRBV15 and TRBJ2-4, is DAMVIQNPRYQVTQFGKPVTLSCSQTLNHNVMYWYQQKSSQAPKLLFHYYDKDFNNEADTPDNFQSRRPNTSFCFLDIRSPGLGDTAMYLCATSRWTGESIQYFGAGTRLSVL.

J is TRBJ2-1 and V is TRBV29-1; TCRdb designates TRBD1, a call that cannot be tested without DNA. Germline CDR1 reads SQVTM; CDR2 reads ANQGSEA. This CDR3 spans 14 amino acids. This CDR3 reads CSVGTGYDHNEQFF.

This chain uses TRBV30 with TRBJ1-1. Germline V gene lookup returns CDR1 GTSNPN and CDR2 SVGIG (reference sequence). The CDR3 consists of 13 residues. The CDR3 reads CAWSGGENTEAFF. The full variable domain, in which reference TRBV30 and TRBJ1-1 provide the parts outside the CDR3, is SQTIHQWPATLVQPVGSPLSLECTVEGTSNPNLYWYRQAAGRGLQLLFYSVGIGQISSEVPQNLSASRPQDRQFILSSKKLLLSDSGFYLCAWSGGENTEAFFGQGTRLTVV.

V usage is TRBV12-3 or TRBV12-4 and J usage is TRBJ1-5; TCRdb selects TRBD1, and the lack of DNA leaves this call unchecked. The CDR3 is 16 residues long. The CDR3 reads CASSFGQGREDQPQHF.

The rearrangement uses TRBV11-2 and TRBJ2-1; TCRdb's D gene call, TRBD1, goes unchecked for lack of DNA. Germline V gene sequence: CDR1 SGHAT, CDR2 FQNNGV. This CDR3 contains 15 residues. The CDR3 reads CASSLQGAVDDEQFF.